This T cell receptor beta chain originates from a study of shared clonotypes between healthy human individuals. Points from the study as a whole: As a rule, naive subsets had a larger estimated richness than memory subsets.

Only CD45RO-negative cells positively selected for CCR7 counted as naive CD8 cells, so terminally differentiated effector memory CD45RA+ cells were excluded. Germline loops: CDR1 SGHKS, CDR2 YYEKEE (reference sequence). The germline V and J ends were trimmed by 0 bases and 7 bases, with 14 bases remaining between them. The CDR3 loop spans 14 amino acids. Regarding this clone: Antigen unknown.

The protocol was immunoSEQ multiplex PCR, while the TCRdb copy is restricted to in-frame clones and leaves out a portion. This table holds 550,000 to 600,000 clones, 98% found once. The clonotype was recovered from a man aged 25-40 years in good health. V usage is TRBV5-5 and J usage is TRBJ2-7; D uncertain. Sequenced: naive CD8+ T cells sorted from blood. This chain's CDR3 is CASSLALWVGEQYF. The DNA for the CDR3 is TGTGCCAGCAGCTTGGCCTTGTGGGTGGGGGAGCAGTACTTC.